A single sample gave rise to the 26 T cell receptor beta chains below, sequenced in a study of OX40 agonist ivuxolimab in advanced cancers. This table comes from immunoSEQ multiplex PCR, and its TCRdb copy is limited to in-frame clones, with some not included. Seen here are 100,000 to 130,000 clones, roughly 90% observed once, and the top ten hold 0.66%. The starting material was CD4+ or CD8+ T cells sorted from blood, obtained in a trial of the OX40 agonist ivuxolimab. The receptors were gathered from an adult with an advanced solid tumor such as melanoma, head and neck, liver or kidney cancer.

The rearrangement joins TRBV9 to TRBJ2-7; D not certain. CDR1 SGDLS and CDR2 YYNGEE come from the germline V gene. Trimming left V 4 bases short and J 5 bases short, with 10 bases between. This CDR3 spans 12 amino acids. The CDR3 sequence: CASSSGVHEQYF. The CDR3 DNA is TGTGCCAGCAGCTCTGGGGTCCACGAGCAGTACTTC. Complete variable domain (other parts from reference TRBV9 and TRBJ2-7): DSGVTQTPKHLITATGQRVTLRCSPRSGDLSVYWYQQSLDQGLQFLIQYYNGEERAKGNILERFSAQQFPDLHSELNLSSLELGDSALYFCASSSGVHEQYFGPGTRLTVT.

The gene calls are TRBV5-1 and TRBJ2-5; no clear D gene. The germline V gene has CDR1 SGHRS and CDR2 YFSETQ. The CDR3 covers 15 residues. With 3 bases removed from V and 5 bases from J, the gap between germline ends came to 17 bases. The CDR3 spells CASSSSPGLSETQYF. The DNA for the CDR3 is TGCGCCAGCAGCTCCTCACCCGGTCTGTCGGAGACCCAGTACTTC.

The J gene is TRBJ1-1, the V gene TRBV5-5, with a possible D match to TRBD1 (5 bases). The CDR3 sequence is 14 residues long. Germline CDR1 is SGHKS and CDR2 is YYEKEE (reference sequence). V was clipped by 2 bases and J by 1 base, with 9 bases between them. The CDR3 sequence: CASSLSGANTEAFF. CDR3 nucleotide sequence: TGTGCCAGCAGCTTATCTGGGGCGAACACTGAAGCTTTCTTT.

This rearrangement joins TRBV5-1 to TRBJ2-7; D might be TRBD1 (6 bases). The CDR3 loop spans 13 amino acids. From germline, CDR1 is SGHRS and CDR2 YFSETQ. Trimming left V 1 base short and J 3 bases short, with 8 bases between. CDR3 sequence: CASSLRTDYEQYF. CDR3 bases: TGCGCCAGCAGCTTGAGGACAGACTACGAGCAGTACTTC.

The chain is built from TRBV4-1 and TRBJ2-1; TRBD2 might be the D (6 bases). The CDR3 runs to 15 residues. Per the germline V gene, CDR1 is MGHRA and CDR2 is YSYEKL. V was pared by 3 bases and J by 7 bases, with 16 bases between. CDR3 sequence: CASSHSGVSGNEQFF. As DNA, the CDR3 is TGCGCCAGCAGCCACTCGGGAGTGTCTGGGAATGAGCAGTTCTTC.

This clone showed up just once. This chain connects TRBV5-1 to TRBJ1-1; possibly TRBD1 for D (6 bases). The CDR3 sequence is 14 residues long. With 2 bases removed from V and 3 bases from J, the gap between germline ends came to 11 bases. Looked up from germline, CDR1 is SGHRS and CDR2 is YFSETQ. CDR3 bases: TGCGCCAGCAGCTTCCACAGGGTCGACACTGAAGCTTTCTTT. Its translation: CASSFHRVDTEAFF.

The rearrangement links TRBV12-5 to TRBJ1-5; possibly TRBD1 for D (6 bases). This CDR3 has 18 amino acids. Germline V gives CDR1 LGHNT, CDR2 FRNRAP. V gave up 1 base and J gave up 5 bases, with 21 bases separating them. The CDR3 is CASGLDPGLGAGYQPQHF. CDR3 DNA sequence: TGTGCTAGTGGTTTGGACCCTGGGTTGGGGGCTGGGTATCAGCCCCAGCATTTT.

CDR3 DNA: TGTGCCTGGAGTCCTTCAGCGGGAGTGAAGAACACCGGGGAGCTGTTTTTT. Amino acid sequence: CAWSPSAGVKNTGELFF. The rearrangement uses TRBV30 and TRBJ2-2, with 8 bases matching TRBD2. Trimming removed 2 bases from V and 1 base from J; junction bases left unmatched: 9. Germline CDR1 GTSNPN, CDR2 SVGIG (reference sequence). The CDR3 length is 17 residues. The full variable domain, rest sourced from reference TRBV30 and TRBJ2-2, is SQTIHQWPATLVQPVGSPLSLECTVEGTSNPNLYWYRQAAGRGLQLLFYSVGIGQISSEVPQNLSASRPQDRQFILSSKKLLLSDSGFYLCAWSPSAGVKNTGELFFGEGSRLTVL.

The chain recombines TRBV9 with TRBJ2-2; no firm D call. The V gene's germline CDR1 is SGDLS and CDR2 YYNGEE. Deletions cut 0 bases from V and 3 bases from J, with 3 bases between. The CDR3 totals 13 residues. The CDR3 nucleotides are TGTGCCAGCAGCGTAGAGTACACCGGGGAGCTGTTTTTT. Amino acids: CASSVEYTGELFF. Combining the CDR3 with reference TRBV9 and TRBJ2-2 gives the whole variable domain DSGVTQTPKHLITATGQRVTLRCSPRSGDLSVYWYQQSLDQGLQFLIQYYNGEERAKGNILERFSAQQFPDLHSELNLSSLELGDSALYFCASSVEYTGELFFGEGSRLTVL.

Only one count was recorded for this clone. The V gene is TRBV30, the J gene TRBJ1-1; D is unresolved. V was trimmed by 1 base and J by 1 base, leaving 10 bases between them. This CDR3 has 14 amino acids. The germline gives CDR1 GTSNPN, CDR2 SVGIG (reference sequence). In DNA form, the CDR3 reads TGTGCCTGGAGTGGTCTCGGTCAGAACACTGAAGCTTTCTTT. Translating gives CAWSGLGQNTEAFF. The full variable domain, in which reference TRBV30 and TRBJ1-1 provide the parts outside the CDR3, is SQTIHQWPATLVQPVGSPLSLECTVEGTSNPNLYWYRQAAGRGLQLLFYSVGIGQISSEVPQNLSASRPQDRQFILSSKKLLLSDSGFYLCAWSGLGQNTEAFFGQGTRLTVV.

The V and J genes are TRBV15 and TRBJ1-5, with D perhaps matching TRBD1 (6 bases). V shed 2 bases and J shed 6 bases, with 14 bases lying between them. Germline V gene lookup returns CDR1 LNHNV and CDR2 YYDKDF (reference sequence). CDR3 length: 15 residues. The CDR3 DNA sequence: TGTGCCACCAGCAGACCCCCCGAGGGGGTTCAGCCCCAGCATTTT. Protein product: CATSRPPEGVQPQHF.

This chain connects TRBV30 to TRBJ1-4, with a tentative D call TRBD1 (5 bases). CDR1 GTSNPN and CDR2 SVGIG come from the germline V gene (reference sequence). CDR3 length equals 15 residues. V was cut by 0 bases and J by 3 bases, with 11 bases left in between. CDR3 loop: CAWSVRGVANEKLFF. In DNA, the CDR3 is TGTGCCTGGAGTGTACGGGGGGTAGCTAATGAAAAACTGTTTTTT. The variable domain in full, completed from reference TRBV30 and TRBJ1-4, reads SQTIHQWPATLVQPVGSPLSLECTVEGTSNPNLYWYRQAAGRGLQLLFYSVGIGQISSEVPQNLSASRPQDRQFILSSKKLLLSDSGFYLCAWSVRGVANEKLFFGSGTQLSVL.

The V gene is TRBV9, the J gene TRBJ2-5; D call uncertain. The CDR3 totals 12 residues. Trimming shortened V by 4 bases and J by 4 bases, and 8 bases separated the two germline ends. CDR1 and CDR2 (germline): SGDLS, YYNGEE. The CDR3 DNA follows: TGTGCCAGCAGCTCACAGACAGAGACCCAGTACTTC. Translating gives CASSSQTETQYF.

The rearrangement links TRBV19 to TRBJ2-5; D possibly corresponds to TRBD1 (6 bases). The CDR3 totals 14 residues. V dropped 3 bases and J dropped 4 bases, with 12 bases sitting between them. The V gene's germline CDR1 is LNHDA and CDR2 SQIVND (reference sequence). The DNA of the CDR3 is TGTGCCAGTAGTATCGGACAGCCCCCAGAGACCCAGTACTTC. Encoded protein: CASSIGQPPETQYF.

V gene TRBV10-2 combines with J gene TRBJ1-2; maybe TRBD1 (6 bases). The CDR3 runs to 17 residues. V was shortened by 6 bases and J by 0 bases, with 20 bases between the two germline ends. Germline-derived CDR1 and CDR2 are WSHSY and SAAADI. CDR3 sequence: CASSAPPGTNTNYGYTF. The CDR3 DNA follows: TGCGCCAGCAGCGCTCCCCCCGGGACAAATACTAACTATGGCTACACCTTC.

The count of this clone is one. The chain is built from TRBV6-5 and TRBJ2-3; perhaps TRBD2 as D (5 bases). In germline, CDR1 is MNHEY, CDR2 SVGAGI. The CDR3 totals 14 residues. Trimming shortened V by 2 bases and J by 2 bases, and 8 bases separated the two germline ends. This CDR3 reads CASSYAGITDTQYF. CDR3 in DNA: TGTGCCAGCAGTTACGCGGGTATCACAGATACGCAGTATTTT.

V is TRBV4-1 and J is TRBJ1-3; D is undetermined. V was clipped by 4 bases and J by 3 bases, with 7 bases between them. CDR3 size: 13 residues. From germline, CDR1 is MGHRA and CDR2 YSYEKL. The CDR3 DNA follows: TGCGCCAGCAGCCCACTGAGTGGAAACACCATATATTTT. It specifies CASSPLSGNTIYF.

The chain uses TRBV27 and TRBJ2-4, with 9 nucleotides matching TRBD2. The CDR3 length is 17 residues. V was clipped by 3 bases and J by 6 bases; unmatched bases: 12. In germline, CDR1 is MNHEY, CDR2 SMNVEV (reference sequence). The CDR3 is CASSFSPGREGRNIQYF. CDR3 DNA sequence: TGTGCCAGCAGTTTCTCCCCGGGGCGGGAGGGAAGAAACATTCAGTACTTC.

This clone has just a few counts. The rearrangement uses TRBV5-1 and TRBJ1-1; D remains ambiguous. In germline, CDR1 is SGHRS, CDR2 YFSETQ. The V end was cut by 4 bases, the J end by 1 base, with 14 bases between. The length of the CDR3 is 15 residues. The CDR3 DNA reads as TGCGCCAGCAGCCCCGAACAGAGGGAGAACACTGAAGCTTTCTTT. Its protein product is CASSPEQRENTEAFF.

This rearrangement joins TRBV19 to TRBJ1-1; unclear D gene. The ends were cut back, 6 bases at V and 2 bases at J, with 10 bases in the middle. This CDR3 spans 13 amino acids. Germline CDR1 is LNHDA and CDR2 is SQIVND (reference sequence). DNA for the CDR3: TGTGCCAGTAGCGATTCAGTTAACACTGAAGCTTTCTTT. Encoded protein: CASSDSVNTEAFF.

V is TRBV5-6 and J is TRBJ1-1; possibly TRBD1 for D (6 bases). Germline CDR1 and CDR2: SGHDT and YYEEEE. The length of the CDR3 is 15 residues. Trimming removed 5 bases at V and 4 bases at J, with 18 bases between. The CDR3 DNA is TGTGCCAGCAGACCTCTGCGACAGGAACGCACTGAAGCTTTCTTT. Amino acid sequence: CASRPLRQERTEAFF.

The V and J genes are TRBV28 and TRBJ1-2; D gene unclear. Germline V gene lookup returns CDR1 MDHEN and CDR2 SYDVKM. The CDR3 length is 12 residues. V lost 6 bases and J 6 bases, leaving 11 bases between the germline ends. CDR3 region: CASSPPGHGYTF. The CDR3 region has the DNA TGTGCCAGCAGCCCACCTGGACATGGCTACACCTTC.

The chain couples TRBV19 to TRBJ1-2, with D unclear. CDR1 and CDR2 (germline): LNHDA, SQIVND (reference sequence). V dropped 4 bases and J dropped 6 bases, with 9 bases sitting between them. The CDR3 is made up of 12 amino acids. The CDR3 spells CASSTLINGYTF. The CDR3 DNA reads TGTGCCAGTAGTACCTTGATAAATGGCTACACCTTC.

The chain uses TRBV4-2 and TRBJ2-1; TRBD1 matches at 9 bases. Losses at the gene ends were 5 bases for V and 6 bases for J; bases not matched to a gene: 8. The CDR3 runs to 15 residues. The V gene's germline CDR1 is LGHNA and CDR2 YNFKEQ. This CDR3 is CASSVNRGRINEQFF. In DNA form, the CDR3 reads TGTGCCAGCAGCGTCAACAGGGGGCGGATCAATGAGCAGTTCTTC.

This chain uses TRBV30 with TRBJ2-3, with 12 bases fitting TRBD2. Germline lookup yields CDR1 GTSNPN and CDR2 SVGIG (reference sequence). CDR3 length: 14 amino acids. V lost 8 bases and J lost 6; bases outside the gene matches: 9. The CDR3 bases are TGTGCCCTACAGGGGACTAGCGGGCGGGATACGCAGTATTTT. It specifies CALQGTSGRDTQYF.

The chain uses TRBV19 and TRBJ2-1; a possible D gene is TRBD2 (7 bases). The germline V gene encodes CDR1 LNHDA and CDR2 SQIVND (reference sequence). V lost 3 bases and J 2 bases, leaving 14 bases between the germline ends. CDR3 size: 16 residues. This CDR3 is CASSMGGGGPYNEQFF. In nucleotides, the CDR3 is TGTGCCAGTAGTATGGGAGGGGGGGGTCCCTACAATGAGCAGTTCTTC.